These T cell receptor beta chains were read from a single sample in a study of blood T cell repertoires in COVID-19. Data came from immunoSEQ multiplex PCR; TCRdb stores just in-frame clones and leaves some out. The table shows about 70,000 clones, with approximately 84% occurring only once. Sequences were obtained from peripheral blood. These receptors all come from a human donor in a cohort sampled during active COVID-19. Each CDR3 is given with its conserved first and last residue. Fields, in order: CDR3 protein, CDR3 DNA, D gene, J gene, V gene, clone size. The D gene is left open where the match is weak. Clone size is given for some rows only: seen once, a few or many times, or a class if the clone is expanded.

CASSFGTDRVSYEQYF TGCGCCAGCAGCTTCGGTACGGACAGGGTGAGCTACGAGCAGTACTTC TRBD1 TRBJ2-7 TRBV5-1 -
CASSYRDTGELFF TGTGCCAGCAGTTACCGCGACACCGGGGAGCTGTTTTTT - TRBJ2-2 TRBV6-6 -
CASSLGQAYGANVLTF TGTGCCAGCAGCTTGGGACAGGCGTACGGGGCCAACGTCCTGACTTTC - TRBJ2-6 TRBV5-8 -
CASSQDRAAEQYF TGTGCCAGCAGCCAGGACAGGGCCGCCGAGCAGTACTTC TRBD1 TRBJ2-7 TRBV6-6 -
CASSLSRGSYEQYF TGTGCCAGCAGCTTATCGCGGGGCTCCTACGAGCAGTACTTC - TRBJ2-7 TRBV7-2 -
CASSLFDSNSPLHF TGTGCCAGCAGTTTATTCGACAGTAATTCACCCCTCCACTTT - TRBJ1-6 TRBV28 -
CASMGGQGDAFF TGTGCCAGTATGGGGGGACAGGGCGACGCTTTCTTT TRBD1 TRBJ1-1 TRBV19 -
CASSNQGGPGELFF TGTGCCAGCAGCAACCAAGGAGGGCCCGGGGAGCTGTTTTTT - TRBJ2-2 TRBV9 once
CASSPGGGTGGRGQPQHF TGCGCCAGCAGCCCCGGTGGTGGGACAGGGGGAAGGGGGCAGCCCCAGCATTTT TRBD1 TRBJ1-5 TRBV23-1 -
CAWSRDRPYEQYF TGTGCCTGGAGCCGGGACAGACCCTACGAGCAGTACTTC TRBD1 TRBJ2-7 TRBV30 -
CATLSHFTDTQYF TGTGCCACCTTGAGTCATTTCACAGATACGCAGTATTTT - TRBJ2-3 TRBV10-3 few
CASSELGGWSTEAFF TGTGCCAGCAGCGAGTTGGGAGGTTGGAGCACTGAAGCTTTCTTT - TRBJ1-1 TRBV6-5 -
CSARGQGEQYF TGCAGTGCTAGAGGACAGGGCGAGCAGTACTTC TRBD1 TRBJ2-7 TRBV20-1 -
CASSATSGGETQYF TGTGCCAGCAGTGCGACTTCCGGAGGAGAGACCCAGTACTTC - TRBJ2-5 TRBV2 once
CASSPARTSGQNTGELFF TGTGCCAGCTCACCCGCCCGGACTAGCGGTCAGAACACCGGGGAGCTGTTTTTT TRBD2 TRBJ2-2 TRBV18 -